Listed below are T cell receptor beta chains from one sample, sequenced in a study of graft-versus-host responses after intestinal transplantation. No antigen has been identified for these receptors. Repertoires were generated with immunoSEQ multiplex PCR, while TCRdb's copy carries only in-frame clones and drops some. The sample holds some 86,000 clones, approximately 90% seen once. The sequenced sample was unstimulated CD4+ T cells sorted from spleen or lymph node cells, obtained before transplant. These receptors came from a human donor who was the organ donor for an intestinal transplant. The CDR3 runs from the conserved cysteine through the conserved F or W. D genes are given only for firm matches. Clone size is shown for a subset of rows, as once, few, many or a class of expanded clone.

J gene	clone size	D gene	V gene	CDR3 protein	CDR3 DNA
TRBJ2-5	-	TRBD2	TRBV6-5	CASSFLAGGAQETQYF	TGTGCCAGCAGTTTTCTGGCGGGAGGGGCCCAAGAGACCCAGTACTTC
TRBJ1-2	-	-	TRBV5-4	CASSLGGGYTF	TGTGCCAGCAGCTTGGGAGGTGGCTACACCTTC
TRBJ2-1	-	TRBD2	TRBV7-2	CASSLEVAGYNEQFF	TGTGCCAGCAGCTTAGAGGTAGCGGGGTACAATGAGCAGTTCTTC
TRBJ1-5	-	-	TRBV11-2	CASSLAGGDNQPQHF	TGTGCCAGCAGCTTAGCGGGGGGGGACAATCAGCCCCAGCATTTT
TRBJ1-2	-	-	TRBV6-5	CASSSQGYGYTF	TGTGCCAGCAGTTCTCAGGGATATGGCTACACCTTC
TRBJ1-4	-	TRBD1	TRBV4-2	CASSQAGTVGEKLFF	TGTGCCAGCAGCCAAGCCGGGACAGTAGGCGAAAAACTGTTTTTT
TRBJ1-2	-	-	TRBV19	CASSRSRTQFFYGYTF	TGTGCCAGTAGTAGGTCCAGGACACAATTCTTCTATGGCTACACCTTC
TRBJ2-7	-	TRBD2	TRBV7-2	CASSFAGAAYEQYF	TGTGCCAGCAGCTTCGCGGGAGCTGCCTACGAGCAGTACTTC
TRBJ2-1	-	TRBD2	TRBV27	CASRNSGGAYNEQFF	TGTGCCAGCAGGAATAGCGGGGGGGCGTACAATGAGCAGTTCTTC
TRBJ2-3	-	TRBD1	TRBV29-1	CSVEPSRTGRLPDTQYF	TGCAGCGTTGAACCCTCCCGGACAGGTCGGCTTCCAGATACGCAGTATTTT
TRBJ2-4	-	-	TRBV11-3	CANGGTTQAKNIQYF	TGTGCCAACGGCGGCACAACCCAAGCCAAAAACATTCAGTACTTC
TRBJ1-4	-	-	TRBV6-5	CASSYSPLRNEKLFF	TGTGCCAGCAGTTACTCGCCACTACGCAATGAAAAACTGTTTTTT
TRBJ2-7	-	TRBD2	TRBV4-1	CASSQPGRADNEQYF	TGCGCCAGCAGCCAACCCGGGAGGGCCGATAACGAGCAGTACTTC
TRBJ1-2	-	-	TRBV4-1	CASSQAEGRAFSGYTF	TGCGCCAGCAGCCAAGCGGAGGGAAGGGCGTTTTCGGGCTACACCTTC
TRBJ2-5	once	-	TRBV28	CASSRARGGGGVETQYF	TGTGCCAGCAGCCGGGCCCGGGGCGGAGGGGGGGTGGAGACCCAGTACTTC
TRBJ2-2	once	TRBD2	TRBV28	CASSLWSGRNTGELFF	TGTGCCAGCAGTTTATGGAGCGGGAGGAACACCGGGGAGCTGTTTTTT
TRBJ2-1	-	-	TRBV28	CASSSSSASRGNEQFF	TGTGCCAGCAGTTCCTCTAGCGCCTCACGAGGCAATGAGCAGTTCTTC
TRBJ2-5	-	TRBD2	TRBV6-5	CASSPTSGGWETQYF	TGTGCCAGCAGTCCGACTAGCGGGGGATGGGAGACCCAGTACTTC
TRBJ1-1	-	TRBD1	TRBV4-3	CASSGWGRGAMNTEAFF	TGCGCCAGCAGCGGATGGGGCAGGGGGGCCATGAACACTGAAGCTTTCTTT
TRBJ2-7	-	-	TRBV6-1	CASSQEGGAPYEQYF	TGTGCCAGCAGCCAGGAAGGAGGGGCGCCCTACGAGCAGTACTTC
TRBJ1-1	-	TRBD1	TRBV19	CASHPHPPQGAMAFF	TGTGCCAGCCACCCCCATCCCCCGCAGGGGGCGATGGCTTTCTTT
TRBJ1-6	-	-	TRBV21-1	CASSKDTGDFSYNSPLHF	TGTGCCAGCAGCAAAGACACAGGGGACTTCTCCTATAATTCACCCCTCCACTTT
TRBJ2-7	-	TRBD1	TRBV7-2	CASSYRDSYEQYF	TGTGCCAGCAGCTACCGGGACAGCTACGAGCAGTACTTC
TRBJ2-5	-	TRBD1	TRBV5-1	CASSLAGTGQETQYF	TGCGCCAGCAGCTTGGCGGGGACAGGGCAAGAGACCCAGTACTTC
TRBJ2-1	-	TRBD2	TRBV25-1	CASSGRLAGDHEQFF	TGTGCCAGCAGCGGAAGACTAGCGGGAGACCATGAGCAGTTCTTC
TRBJ2-5	once	TRBD1	TRBV11-2	CASSFGQGAGETQYF	TGTGCCAGCAGCTTCGGACAGGGGGCGGGCGAGACCCAGTACTTC
TRBJ2-5	-	TRBD2	TRBV5-1	CASSLTSAQETQYF	TGCGCCAGCAGCTTGACTAGCGCCCAAGAGACCCAGTACTTC
TRBJ2-7	once	-	TRBV2	CASSDPYYEQYF	TGTGCCAGCAGTGACCCTTACTACGAGCAGTACTTC
TRBJ2-7	once	TRBD2	TRBV13	CASSQRGGTYEQYF	TGTGCCAGCAGCCAGAGGGGAGGGACCTACGAGCAGTACTTC
TRBJ2-1	-	-	TRBV5-1	CASSPRQFGEQFF	TGCGCCAGCAGTCCCAGACAGTTTGGTGAGCAGTTCTTC
TRBJ2-7	-	-	TRBV5-1	CASSHDSGGDEQYF	TGCGCCAGCAGCCACGACAGTGGTGGGGACGAGCAGTACTTC